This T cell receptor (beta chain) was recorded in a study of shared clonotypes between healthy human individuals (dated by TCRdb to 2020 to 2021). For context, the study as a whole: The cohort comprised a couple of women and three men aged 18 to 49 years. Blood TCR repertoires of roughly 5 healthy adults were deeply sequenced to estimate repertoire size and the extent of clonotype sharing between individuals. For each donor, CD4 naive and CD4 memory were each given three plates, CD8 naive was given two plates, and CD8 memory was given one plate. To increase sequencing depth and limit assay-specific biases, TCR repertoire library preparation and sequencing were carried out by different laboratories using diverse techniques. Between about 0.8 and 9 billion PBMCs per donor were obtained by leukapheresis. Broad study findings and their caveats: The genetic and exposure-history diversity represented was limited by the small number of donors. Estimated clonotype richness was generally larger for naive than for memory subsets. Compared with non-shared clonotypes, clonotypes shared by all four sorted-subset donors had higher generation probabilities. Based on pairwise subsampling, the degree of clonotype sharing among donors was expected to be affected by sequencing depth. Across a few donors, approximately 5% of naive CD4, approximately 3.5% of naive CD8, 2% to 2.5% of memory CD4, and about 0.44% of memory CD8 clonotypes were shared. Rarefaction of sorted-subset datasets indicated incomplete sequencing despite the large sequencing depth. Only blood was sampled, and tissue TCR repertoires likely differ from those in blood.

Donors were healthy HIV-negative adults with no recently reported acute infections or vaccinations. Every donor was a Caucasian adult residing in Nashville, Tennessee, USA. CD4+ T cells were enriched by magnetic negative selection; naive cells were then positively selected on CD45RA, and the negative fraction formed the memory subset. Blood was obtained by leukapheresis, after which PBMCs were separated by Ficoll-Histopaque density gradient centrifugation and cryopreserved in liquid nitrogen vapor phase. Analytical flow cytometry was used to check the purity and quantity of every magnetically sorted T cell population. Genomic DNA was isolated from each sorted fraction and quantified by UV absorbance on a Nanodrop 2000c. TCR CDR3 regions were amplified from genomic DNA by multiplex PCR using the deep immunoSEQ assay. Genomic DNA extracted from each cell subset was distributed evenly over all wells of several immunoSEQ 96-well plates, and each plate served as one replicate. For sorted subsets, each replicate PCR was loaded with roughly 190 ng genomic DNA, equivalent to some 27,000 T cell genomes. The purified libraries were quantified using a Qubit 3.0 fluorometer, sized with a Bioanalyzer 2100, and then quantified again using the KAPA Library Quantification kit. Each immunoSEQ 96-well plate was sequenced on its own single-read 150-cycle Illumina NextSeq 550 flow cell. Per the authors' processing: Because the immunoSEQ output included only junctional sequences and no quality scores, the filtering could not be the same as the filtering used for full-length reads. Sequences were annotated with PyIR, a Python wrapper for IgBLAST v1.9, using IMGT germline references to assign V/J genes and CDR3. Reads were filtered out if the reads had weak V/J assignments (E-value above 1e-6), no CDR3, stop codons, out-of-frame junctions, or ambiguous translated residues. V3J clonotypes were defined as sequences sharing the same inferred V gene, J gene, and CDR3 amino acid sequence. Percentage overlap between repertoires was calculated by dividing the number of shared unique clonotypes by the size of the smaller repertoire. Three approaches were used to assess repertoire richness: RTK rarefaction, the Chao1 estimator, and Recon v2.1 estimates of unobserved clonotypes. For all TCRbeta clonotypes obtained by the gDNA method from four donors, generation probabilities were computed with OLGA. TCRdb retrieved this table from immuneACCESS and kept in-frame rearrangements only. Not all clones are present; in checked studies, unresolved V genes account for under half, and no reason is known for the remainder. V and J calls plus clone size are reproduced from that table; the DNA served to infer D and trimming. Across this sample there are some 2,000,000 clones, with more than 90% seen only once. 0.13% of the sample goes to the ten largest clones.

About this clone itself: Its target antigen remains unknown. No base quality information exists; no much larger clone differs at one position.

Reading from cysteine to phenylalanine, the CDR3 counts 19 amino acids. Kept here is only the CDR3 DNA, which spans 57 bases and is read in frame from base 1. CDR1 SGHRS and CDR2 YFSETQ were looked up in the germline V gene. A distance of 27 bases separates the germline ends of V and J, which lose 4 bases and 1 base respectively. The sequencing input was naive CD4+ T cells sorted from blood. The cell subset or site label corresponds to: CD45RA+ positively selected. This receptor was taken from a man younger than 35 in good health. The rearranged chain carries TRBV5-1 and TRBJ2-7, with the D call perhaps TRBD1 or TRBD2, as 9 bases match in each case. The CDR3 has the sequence CASSPRGQGRLAGSYEQYF. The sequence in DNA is TGCGCCAGCAGCCCCCGGGGACAGGGACGTCTAGCGGGGTCCTACGAGCAGTACTTC.